This T cell receptor beta chain was profiled in a study of shared clonotypes between healthy human individuals (dated by TCRdb to about 2020). For the wider study: Three men and a couple of women, aged 18 to 49 years, made up the cohort. Per donor, three plates each were used for CD4 naive and CD4 memory, two for CD8 naive, and one for CD8 memory. The study deeply sequenced blood TCR repertoires of five healthy adults to estimate repertoire size and the extent of clonotype sharing between individuals. To increase sequencing depth and limit assay-specific biases, TCR repertoire library preparation and sequencing were carried out by different laboratories using diverse techniques. Each donor's leukapheresis produced roughly between about 0.8 and 8.9 billion PBMCs. General conclusions and limits of the study: Naive subsets generally had larger estimated clonotype richness than memory subsets did. Even with the large sequencing depth, rarefaction of the sorted-subset datasets indicated that sequencing was incomplete. When a few donors were compared, the shared fraction of clonotypes was 5% to 6.5% for naive CD4, around 3.5% for naive CD8, 2.3% for memory CD4, and 0.4% for memory CD8. The small number of donors limited the genetic and exposure-history diversity represented. Sampling was restricted to blood, and TCR repertoires in tissue are likely to differ from TCR repertoires in blood. Higher generation probabilities were observed for clonotypes shared by all four sorted-subset donors than for non-shared clonotypes. Based on pairwise subsampling, the degree of clonotype sharing among donors was expected to be affected by sequencing depth.

CDR1 and CDR2, looked up from the germline V gene, are SGHRS and YFSETQ. Trimming accounts for 4 bases at V and 2 bases at J, while the number of junction bases matched to no gene is 3. The CDR3 spans 13 residues, from the cysteine through the phenylalanine. The entry retains the CDR3 DNA only, 39 bases that are in frame from base 1. This clone was detected once. This receptor's antigen is unknown. There are no base qualities to consult, and no much larger clone falls within one base. This sample includes further DNA sequences coding for the same CDR3. TCR CDR3 regions were amplified from genomic DNA by multiplex PCR using the deep immunoSEQ assay. Genomic DNA extracted from each cell subset was distributed evenly over all wells of several immunoSEQ 96-well plates, and each plate served as one replicate. Each replicate PCR for sorted subsets received 150 to 250 ng genomic DNA, equal to roughly 33,000 T cell genomes. Purified libraries were quantified with a Qubit 3.0 fluorometer, sized on a Bioanalyzer 2100, and re-quantified with the KAPA Library Quantification kit. A separate single-read 150-cycle Illumina NextSeq 550 flow cell was used to sequence each immunoSEQ 96-well plate. Per the original workflow: Because the immunoSEQ output included only junctional sequences and no quality scores, the filtering could not be the same as the filtering used for full-length reads. Sequences were annotated with PyIR, a Python wrapper for IgBLAST v1.9, using IMGT germline references to assign V/J genes and CDR3. Reads with weak V/J assignments (E-value above 1e-6), missing CDR3, stop codons, out-of-frame junctions, or ambiguous translated residues were removed. V3J clonotypes were defined as sequences sharing the same inferred V gene, J gene, and CDR3 amino acid sequence. Percentage overlap between repertoires was computed as shared unique clonotypes divided by the size of the smaller repertoire. Richness of each repertoire was evaluated using RTK rarefaction, the Chao1 estimator, and Recon v2.1 estimates of unobserved clonotypes. Generation probabilities were computed with OLGA for all TCRbeta clonotypes obtained by the gDNA method from several donors. This is the immuneACCESS table as TCRdb keeps it, with only in-frame sequences that have V and J called. A part of the clones is gone; compared with another copy, unresolved V genes explain less than half, and the rest is unexplained. V, J and clone size are taken as reported in that table, and D and trimming were inferred from the DNA itself. The sample data list roughly 2 million clones, and about 95% of these were observed just once. Of the sample, roughly 0.13% is held by the ten largest clones.

The donors were healthy, HIV-negative adults with no recently reported acute infections or vaccinations. Every donor was a Caucasian adult residing in Nashville, Tennessee, USA. CD4+ T cells were enriched by magnetic negative selection; naive cells were then positively selected on CD45RA, and the negative fraction formed the memory subset. Blood was obtained by leukapheresis, after which PBMCs were separated by Ficoll-Histopaque density gradient centrifugation and cryopreserved in liquid nitrogen vapor phase. Analytical flow cytometry was used to check the purity and quantity of each magnetically sorted T cell population. Genomic DNA was isolated from each sorted fraction and quantified by UV absorbance on a Nanodrop 2000c.

The sequence links TRBV5-1 to TRBJ2-7, with 7 bases aligning to TRBD1. The source of this sequence is a man between 18 and 35 years old in good health. The material sequenced was naive CD4+ T cells sorted from blood. The sample's cell subset or site label, decoded: CD45RA+ positively selected. This receptor carries the CDR3 CASSRDRAYEQYF. Here is the DNA: TGCGCCAGCAGCCGGGACAGAGCCTACGAGCAGTACTTC.